Presented here are 25 T cell receptor beta chains from one specimen sequenced in a study of OX40 agonist ivuxolimab in advanced cancers. Clones were read by immunoSEQ multiplex PCR, and TCRdb kept only the in-frame ones, dropping some. The sample lists around 56,000 clones; about four fifths were seen once. The source was CD4+ or CD8+ T cells sorted from blood, collected in a trial of the OX40 agonist ivuxolimab. These TCRs come from an adult with an advanced solid tumor such as melanoma, head and neck, liver or kidney cancer.

The V gene is TRBV7-9, the J gene TRBJ2-1; 7 nucleotides align to TRBD2. Unmatched junction bases numbered 3, after V lost 2 bases and J lost 2 bases. Germline V CDR1 and CDR2: SEHNR, FQNEAQ (reference sequence). The CDR3 is made up of 15 amino acids. This chain's CDR3 is CASSLSGTTYNEQFF. The CDR3 DNA reads TGTGCCAGCAGCTTAAGCGGGACCACCTACAATGAGCAGTTCTTC. Full variable domain (remainder filled in from reference TRBV7-9 and TRBJ2-1): DTGVSQNPRHKITKRGQNVTFRCDPISEHNRLYWYRQTLGQGPEFLTYFQNEAQLEKSRLLSDRFSAERPKGSFSTLEIQRTEQGDSAMYLCASSLSGTTYNEQFFGPGTRLTVL.

This rearrangement joins TRBV2 to TRBJ1-4, with TRBD1 as a possible D gene (5 bases). CDR1 and CDR2 from the germline V gene are SNHLY and FYNNEI. V lost 6 bases, J lost 4 bases, and 15 bases lay in between. The CDR3 loop spans 15 amino acids. In nucleotides, the CDR3 is TGTGCCAGCAGGGGCATGACAGTCCTTAATGAAAAACTGTTTTTT. Protein product: CASRGMTVLNEKLFF.

The chain employs TRBV2 and TRBJ1-1; D not certain. The CDR3 is made up of 15 amino acids. Germline CDR1 and CDR2: SNHLY and FYNNEI. Trimming removed 1 base from V and 2 bases from J, with 11 bases in between. In DNA form, the CDR3 reads TGTGCCAGCAGTGAAGAATTGACAACTAACACTGAAGCTTTCTTT. Translated: CASSEELTTNTEAFF.

This chain connects TRBV7-2 to TRBJ2-5; TRBD2 aligns across 10 bases. This CDR3 region has 14 residues. After removal of 6 bases from V and 9 bases from J, the junction contained 10 bases not matched to a gene. The germline V gene encodes CDR1 SGHTA and CDR2 FQGNSA. The CDR3 region is CASSGASGSRAQYF. CDR3 in DNA: TGTGCCAGCAGTGGGGCTAGCGGGAGCCGCGCCCAGTACTTC. Full variable domain (remainder filled in from reference TRBV7-2 and TRBJ2-5): GAGVSQSPSNKVTEKGKDVELRCDPISGHTALYWYRQSLGQGLEFLIYFQGNSAPDKSGLPSDRFSAERTGGSVSTLTIQRTQQEDSAVYLCASSGASGSRAQYFGPGTRLLVL.

This clone was observed a few times. The chain couples TRBV19 to TRBJ2-2; D possibly corresponds to TRBD1 (6 bases). There are 14 residues in the CDR3. V was shortened by 0 bases and J by 7 bases, with 9 bases between the two germline ends. Germline CDR1 LNHDA, CDR2 SQIVND (reference sequence). The CDR3 region has the DNA TGTGCCAGTAGTATAGAGGGGACACGCGGGGAGCTGTTTTTT. Translation gives CASSIEGTRGELFF.

The chain is built from TRBV6-1 and TRBJ2-4, with D tentatively TRBD1 (6 bases). V dropped 10 bases and J dropped 3 bases, with 19 bases sitting between them. The V gene's germline CDR1 is MNHNS and CDR2 SASEGT. The CDR3 spans 15 residues. CDR3 sequence: CATDPLGAYKNIQYF. DNA for the CDR3: TGTGCCACCGACCCTCTGGGGGCGTACAAAAACATTCAGTACTTC.

The V gene is TRBV27, the J gene TRBJ2-7; D uncertain. Trimming left V 5 bases short and J 2 bases short, with 13 bases between. Germline assignment: CDR1 MNHEY and CDR2 SMNVEV (reference sequence). The CDR3 extends over 14 amino acids. CDR3 sequence reads: CASSPQGEPYEQYF. In DNA, the CDR3 is TGTGCCAGCAGTCCCCAAGGTGAACCCTACGAGCAGTACTTC.

The J gene is TRBJ1-5, the V gene TRBV2; D gene unclear. The CDR3 covers 17 residues. CDR1 and CDR2 from the germline V gene are SNHLY and FYNNEI. The V end was cut by 1 base, the J end by 6 bases, with 19 bases between. The CDR3 DNA reads TGTGCCAGCAGTGAAGGTGACACGGGCAGACTCGGTCAGCCCCAGCATTTT. It translates to CASSEGDTGRLGQPQHF.

This chain links TRBV6-1 with TRBJ2-3; possibly TRBD1 for D (6 bases). The germline CDR1 and CDR2 sequences are MNHNS and SASEGT. Trimming took 5 bases from V and 3 from J, leaving 15 bases between them. The CDR3 runs to 15 residues. This CDR3 reads CASSPGALRTDTQYF. The CDR3 bases are TGTGCCAGCAGTCCAGGGGCCCTCCGGACAGATACGCAGTATTTT.

The chain has TRBV6-5 and TRBJ2-7; 10 nucleotides agree with TRBD1. The CDR3 spans 16 residues. Looked up from germline, CDR1 is MNHEY and CDR2 is SVGAGI. The trim removed 4 bases at V and 0 bases at J, leaving 6 bases unmatched. CDR3 sequence: CASSLGDRGLSYEQYF. DNA of the CDR3: TGTGCCAGCAGTTTAGGGGACAGGGGCCTCTCCTACGAGCAGTACTTC.

The chain employs TRBV14 and TRBJ2-7, with 10 positions matching TRBD2. V shed 3 bases, J shed 3 bases, and the junction held 5 bases outside the gene matches. CDR1 SGHDN and CDR2 FVKESK come from the germline V gene. CDR3 length equals 15 residues. The CDR3 bases are TGTGCCAGCAGCCATTGGACTAGCGGACGCTACGAGCAGTACTTC. The encoded protein is CASSHWTSGRYEQYF.

The CDR3 sequence: CASSLGYEAFF. The CDR3 nucleotides read TGTGCCAGCAGCTTAGGTTATGAAGCTTTCTTT. The V call is TRBV7-9, the J call TRBJ1-1, with D unresolved. CDR1 is SEHNR, CDR2 FQNEAQ, per germline (reference sequence). The germline V and J ends were trimmed by 1 base and 7 bases, with 4 bases remaining between them. This CDR3 is built from 11 residues.

The V and J genes are TRBV2 and TRBJ1-4; 7 bases fit TRBD1. The CDR3 totals 15 residues. Germline V gene sequence: CDR1 SNHLY, CDR2 FYNNEI. J was trimmed by 3 bases and V by 7 bases; bases with no gene match: 8. CDR3 loop: CASNLQGSPNEKLFF. DNA for the CDR3: TGTGCCAGCAACTTACAGGGGAGTCCTAATGAAAAACTGTTTTTT.

This sequence joins TRBV28 and TRBJ2-5, with TRBD2 as a possible D gene (5 bases). Germline V CDR1 and CDR2: MDHEN, SYDVKM. This CDR3 has 18 residues. V was pared by 3 bases and J by 2 bases, with 22 bases between. The chain's CDR3 is CASSLNAGPGRIQETQYF. DNA of the CDR3: TGTGCCAGCAGTTTGAACGCGGGCCCCGGCAGGATACAAGAGACCCAGTACTTC.

The V and J genes are TRBV28 and TRBJ1-5; 9 nucleotides line up with TRBD1. J was trimmed by 7 bases and V by 5 bases; bases with no gene match: 9. This CDR3 region has 15 residues. Germline CDR1 and CDR2: MDHEN and SYDVKM. The CDR3 DNA reads TGTGCCAGCAGTCCCAGGACAGGGGCGAGACAGCCCCAGCATTTT. Amino acids: CASSPRTGARQPQHF.

CDR3 region: CASSPGDDQPQHF. Written as DNA, the CDR3 is TGTGCCAGCTCACCAGGGGATGATCAGCCCCAGCATTTT. V usage is TRBV18 and J usage is TRBJ1-5; D remains unclear. The CDR3 runs to 13 residues. Germline CDR1 KGHSH, CDR2 LQKENI. Between the trimmed V and J ends, which lost 2 bases and 5 bases, there was a span of 7 bases.

The chain is built from TRBV7-6 and TRBJ2-1, with TRBD1 identical over 8 bases. Trimming removed 3 bases from V and 6 bases from J; junction bases left unmatched: 7. The CDR3 loop spans 15 amino acids. Germline V gene sequence: CDR1 SGHVS, CDR2 FNYEAQ. The CDR3 sequence: CASSFHPQGANEQFF. The CDR3 nucleotides are TGTGCCAGCAGCTTTCACCCCCAGGGGGCCAATGAGCAGTTCTTC.

V is TRBV28 and J is TRBJ1-5, with TRBD1 identical over 7 bases. Germline CDR1 reads MDHEN; CDR2 reads SYDVKM. The CDR3 totals 15 residues. J gave up 11 bases and V 6 bases, and 16 bases lay outside the gene matches. The CDR3 spells CASSMGRGPTTAQHF. The CDR3, as DNA: TGTGCCAGCAGCATGGGGAGGGGGCCGACCACGGCCCAGCATTTT.

The chain uses TRBV7-6 and TRBJ2-3; D ambiguous. Between the trimmed V and J ends, which lost 1 base and 0 bases, there was a span of 11 bases. The CDR3 length is 16 residues. Germline assignment: CDR1 SGHVS and CDR2 FNYEAQ. CDR3 DNA: TGTGCCAGCAGCTTAGTGCCGGCTACTAGCACAGATACGCAGTATTTT. Its protein is CASSLVPATSTDTQYF.

This sequence joins TRBV18 and TRBJ1-2; the match to TRBD1 covers 8 bases. The CDR3 loop spans 16 amino acids. V shed 6 bases and J 4 bases; nucleotides not matched to a gene: 13. Germline-derived CDR1 and CDR2 are KGHSH and LQKENI. CDR3 sequence (DNA): TGTGCCAGCTCCCCTCCTGGGGACAGGCTGACCTATGGCTACACCTTC. Translation gives CASSPPGDRLTYGYTF.

The chain couples TRBV27 to TRBJ1-3, with 8 positions matching TRBD1. There are 15 residues in the CDR3. V was clipped by 0 bases and J by 6 bases; unmatched bases: 4. The V gene's germline CDR1 is MNHEY and CDR2 SMNVEV (reference sequence). CDR3 residues: CASSLSRGPENTIYF. CDR3 nucleotide sequence: TGTGCCAGCAGTTTATCCAGGGGGCCGGAAAACACCATATATTTT.

V usage is TRBV7-9 and J usage is TRBJ1-1, with 7 bases that match TRBD1. The CDR3 length is 14 residues. V shed 2 bases and J 3 bases; nucleotides not matched to a gene: 3. Germline values: CDR1 SEHNR, CDR2 FQNEAQ (reference sequence). CDR3 amino acids: CASSLRGGYTEAFF. The DNA of the CDR3 is TGTGCCAGCAGCTTACGAGGGGGCTACACTGAAGCTTTCTTT.

The CDR3 protein is CASSPGTAGYFETQYF. CDR3 DNA: TGTGCCAGCAGCCCGGGGACAGCGGGGTATTTCGAGACCCAGTACTTC. This chain connects TRBV11-2 to TRBJ2-5; D could derive from TRBD1 or TRBD2 (7 bases each). The CDR3 is 16 residues long. Germline lookup yields CDR1 SGHAT and CDR2 FQNNGV. V was pared by 5 bases and J by 5 bases, with 21 bases between. Variable domain in full (rest from reference TRBV11-2 and TRBJ2-5): EAGVAQSPRYKIIEKRQSVAFWCNPISGHATLYWYQQILGQGPKLLIQFQNNGVVDDSQLPKDRFSAERLKGVDSTLKIQPAKLEDSAVYLCASSPGTAGYFETQYFGPGTRLLVL.

V usage is TRBV14 and J usage is TRBJ2-7; D possibly matches TRBD1 or TRBD2 (5 bases each). The CDR3 covers 14 residues. V was pared by 4 bases and J by 2 bases, with 12 bases between. Germline V gene data show CDR1 as SGHDN and CDR2 as FVKESK. DNA of the CDR3: TGTGCCAGCAGCCTGGGGCGGGCCGCCTACGAGCAGTACTTC. This translates into CASSLGRAAYEQYF. Complete variable domain (other parts from reference TRBV14 and TRBJ2-7): EAGVTQFPSHSVIEKGQTVTLRCDPISGHDNLYWYRRVMGKEIKFLLHFVKESKQDESGMPNNRFLAERTGGTYSTLKVQPAELEDSGVYFCASSLGRAAYEQYFGPGTRLTVT.

This clone came up a few times. The chain combines TRBV11-2 with TRBJ2-3; 8 positions agree with TRBD2. Germline V gene data show CDR1 as SGHAT and CDR2 as FQNNGV. V lost 2 bases to trimming and J lost 3 bases; unmatched junction nucleotides: 4. This CDR3 contains 15 residues. This CDR3 reads CASSLMPSGTDTQYF. CDR3 in DNA: TGTGCCAGCAGCTTAATGCCTAGCGGGACAGATACGCAGTATTTT.